The 12 T cell receptor beta chains below come from one sample, sequenced in a study of human T cells and chemical hapten exposure (dated by TCRdb to about 2021). The library was obtained by RACE. This sample was sequenced with a NextSeq 500. Clones were called with MiXCR by TCRdb after fastp trimmed the public reads at Q25, and only in-frame beta chains were retained. Rows with one shared CDR3 protein collapse into an entry with the most common genes and DNA. Counted in this sample were roughly 160,000 distinct CDR3 sequences; approximately 15% of them appeared once. Less than 2% of the sample goes to the ten largest clones. The time point label of this sample denotes: patch test 1, 2 weeks after DPC sensitization. The treatment or condition label of this sample denotes: therapeutic diphenylcyclopropenone sensitization with weekly scalp DPC. The material was whole blood, obtained in connection with sensitization to the hapten diphenylcyclopropenone (DPC). The origin of the receptors is a woman aged 25-40 years with alopecia areata. Some clones in this sample may be carry-over from other donors' samples.

The rearrangement uses TRBV5-1 and TRBJ2-3, with D perhaps TRBD1 (5 bases). Looked up from germline, CDR1 is SGHRS and CDR2 is YFSETQ. The CDR3 totals 12 residues. V lost 0 bases to trimming and J lost 7 bases, with 6 bases between them. CDR3 protein: CASSLEGNTQYF. Here the CDR3 DNA reads TGCGCCAGCAGCTTGGAGGGGAATACGCAGTATTTT.

This clonotype has ten or more counts. The J gene is TRBJ1-4, the V gene TRBV28; TRBD1 matches 7 bases. CDR3 size: 14 residues. V lost 8 bases to trimming and J lost 0 bases; unmatched junction nucleotides: 3. Germline V gives CDR1 MDHEN, CDR2 SYDVKM. Here the CDR3 reads CASRGTATNEKLFF. The CDR3 DNA reads TGTGCCAGCCGTGGGACAGCAACTAATGAAAAACTGTTTTTT.

This chain connects TRBV10-3 to TRBJ1-2; unclear D gene. Germline CDR1 reads ENHRY; CDR2 reads SYGVKD. This CDR3 spans 12 amino acids. Deletions cut 7 bases from V and 2 bases from J, with 8 bases between. The CDR3: CAITNGNYGYTF. The CDR3 coding sequence is TGTGCCATCACTAACGGAAACTATGGCTACACCTTC.

This clonotype was observed a handful of times. The chain links TRBV7-9 to TRBJ2-1; maybe TRBD1 (5 bases). Germline CDR1 reads SEHNR; CDR2 reads FQNEAQ (reference sequence). This CDR3 comprises 14 residues. Trimming took off 8 bases at V and 3 bases at J, with 14 bases between the two ends. Here the CDR3 reads CASSLWGLYNEQFF. The DNA of the CDR3 is TGTGCCAGCTCCCTGTGGGGCCTCTACAATGAGCAGTTCTTC.

This clonotype came up many times. The CDR3 DNA reads as TGTGCCAGCAGCCGAGGCCGGTACGAGCAGTACTTC. This encodes CASSRGRYEQYF. The gene calls are TRBV28 and TRBJ2-7; D call uncertain. The ends were cut back, 6 bases at V and 4 bases at J, with 10 bases in the middle. CDR3 size: 12 residues. Germline-derived CDR1 and CDR2 are MDHEN and SYDVKM.

The chain recombines TRBV29-1 with TRBJ2-7, with a possible D match to TRBD1 (6 bases). Germline values: CDR1 SQVTM, CDR2 ANQGSEA. The V end lost 7 bases, the J end lost 5 bases, and 15 bases lay between the germline ends. CDR3 length: 12 amino acids. The DNA of the CDR3 is TGCAGCGCGAGCAGGGGTATCGACGAGCAGTACTTC. Amino acids: CSASRGIDEQYF.

This clonotype was detected a few times. The V and J genes are TRBV5-5 and TRBJ2-5, with D possibly TRBD1 on 6 matching bases. CDR1 is SGHKS, CDR2 YYEKEE, per germline (reference sequence). Trimming left V 4 bases short and J 4 bases short, with 17 bases between. CDR3 size: 15 residues. The CDR3 region has the DNA TGTGCCAGCAGCGCCATGATACAGGGTGGAGAGACCCAGTACTTC. Amino acids: CASSAMIQGGETQYF.

The sample holds many counts of this clonotype. The J gene is TRBJ2-7, the V gene TRBV19, with D hard to call. V gave up 5 bases and J gave up 2 bases, with 10 bases separating them. The germline V gene encodes CDR1 LNHDA and CDR2 SQIVND (reference sequence). The CDR3 consists of 13 residues. CDR3 DNA: TGTGCCAGTAGTTTGGGTCCGACCTACGAGCAGTACTTC. This gives the protein CASSLGPTYEQYF.

This clonotype was picked up one time. The chain is built from TRBV6-5 and TRBJ1-1; 10 bases are shared with TRBD1. From germline, CDR1 is MNHEY and CDR2 SVGAGI. The V gene end was trimmed by 6 bases and the J gene end by 4 bases; junction bases not matched to a gene: 8. The CDR3 has 15 residues. The CDR3 nucleotides read TGTGCCAGCAGATCGGGACAGGGGATTAGCACTGAAGCTTTCTTT. This encodes CASRSGQGISTEAFF.

The chain recombines TRBV3-1 with TRBJ2-3; unclear D gene. Germline V lookup: CDR1 LGHDT, CDR2 YNNKEL (reference sequence). The ends were cut back, 4 bases at V and 5 bases at J, with 13 bases in the middle. The CDR3 is 14 amino acids. The CDR3 bases are TGTGCCAGCAGCCTCACGACGGAAATAGATACGCAGTATTTT. This sequence encodes CASSLTTEIDTQYF.

This clonotype showed up many times. The rearrangement joins TRBV7-2 to TRBJ2-7; no clear D. The length of the CDR3 is 13 residues. The germline gives CDR1 SGHTA, CDR2 FQGNSA. Deletions cut 5 bases from V and 2 bases from J, with 10 bases between. The CDR3 is CASSQAMTYEQYF. As DNA, the CDR3 is TGTGCCAGCAGCCAAGCCATGACCTACGAGCAGTACTTC.

V and J are TRBV7-8 and TRBJ2-3; 11 positions agree with TRBD2. The CDR3 is 17 amino acids. Germline V gene data show CDR1 as SGHVS and CDR2 as FQNEAQ. With V trimmed by 4 bases and J by 4 bases, 10 bases remained unmatched. The CDR3 sequence is CASSYADSGRDPDTQYF. The CDR3 region has the DNA TGTGCCAGCAGCTATGCGGATAGCGGGAGGGATCCAGATACGCAGTATTTT.